This T cell receptor (beta chain) was recovered during a study of T cells after yellow fever vaccination. Study results and limitations: Abundant clonotypes from the bulk population could get into FACS-sorted repertoires as contaminants.

This clonotype was seen ten or more times. No antigen is known for it. TCRdb used MiXCR to reprocess the 5' RACE reads, holding one entry per CDR3 protein. The data show 100,000 to 150,000 distinct CDR3 sequences, 6.5% to 8% seen once. This CDR3 has 14 residues. Germline values: CDR1 SGHRS, CDR2 YFSETQ. The V and J ends lost 1 base and 1 base respectively, with 7 bases between them. The chain is built from TRBV5-1 and TRBJ2-3, with D hard to call. This clonotype originated in a man aged 18 to 30 who received the YFV17D yellow fever vaccine. The sample here was CD4+ T cells sorted from PBMCs, taken roughly 10 days after the first yellow fever vaccination. The CDR3 reads CASSLFARTDTQYF. The CDR3 nucleotides are TGCGCCAGCAGCTTGTTTGCACGCACAGATACGCAGTATTTT.